The entry that follows covers one T cell receptor beta chain sequence. The data stem from a study of blood T cell repertoires in COVID-19. Study background: There were acute and convalescent COVID-19 samples, and they came from the United States, Italy and Spain. In each case, the material was cDNA or gDNA derived from T cells, B-cell-depleted T cells, or PBMCs.

The CDR3 loop spans 14 amino acids. The germline CDR1 and CDR2 sequences are WNHNN and SYGVQD (reference sequence). Trimming removed 3 bases from V and 0 bases from J, with 7 bases in between. TCRdb keeps only in-frame clones here, not all; method: immunoSEQ multiplex PCR. The table lists hundreds of thousands of clones, 85% to 90% of them singletons, with almost 4.5% in the top ten. The sequenced material came from peripheral blood. The receptor was isolated from a man aged 50 or older with acute or convalescent COVID-19. This rearrangement joins TRBV10-1 to TRBJ2-3; D is uncertain. CDR3 protein: CASSDLSSTDTQYF. Here the CDR3 DNA reads TGCGCCAGCAGTGACTTGTCGAGCACAGATACGCAGTATTTT.